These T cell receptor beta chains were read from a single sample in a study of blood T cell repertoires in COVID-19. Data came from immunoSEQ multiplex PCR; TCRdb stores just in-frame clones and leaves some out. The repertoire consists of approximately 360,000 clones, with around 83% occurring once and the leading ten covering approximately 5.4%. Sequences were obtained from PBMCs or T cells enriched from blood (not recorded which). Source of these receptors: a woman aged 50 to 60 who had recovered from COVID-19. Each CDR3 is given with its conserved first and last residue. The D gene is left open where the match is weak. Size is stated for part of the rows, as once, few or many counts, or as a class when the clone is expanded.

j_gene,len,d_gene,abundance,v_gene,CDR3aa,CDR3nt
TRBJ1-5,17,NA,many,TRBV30,CAWSSWSLGGSNQPQHF,TGTGCCTGGAGTTCATGGTCATTAGGAGGAAGCAATCAGCCCCAGCATTTT
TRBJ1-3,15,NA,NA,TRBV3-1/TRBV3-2,CASSQVGGGGNTIYF,TGTGCCAGCAGCCAAGTCGGCGGGGGAGGGAACACCATATATTTT
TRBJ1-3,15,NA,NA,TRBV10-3,CAINTQGSSGNTIYF,TGTGCCATCAATACACAGGGTTCATCAGGAAACACCATATATTTT
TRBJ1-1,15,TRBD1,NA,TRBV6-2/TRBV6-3,CASSFFRGVNTEAFF,TGTGCCAGCAGCTTTTTCAGGGGGGTGAACACTGAAGCTTTCTTT
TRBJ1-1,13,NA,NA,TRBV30,CAWSGQTNTEAFF,TGTGCCTGGAGTGGACAGACGAACACTGAAGCTTTCTTT
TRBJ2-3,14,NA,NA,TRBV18,CASSPRTETDTQYF,TGTGCCAGCTCACCACGGACAGAGACAGATACGCAGTATTTT
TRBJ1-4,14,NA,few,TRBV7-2,CASALQGLGEKLFF,TGTGCCAGCGCCCTCCAGGGGCTAGGAGAAAAACTGTTTTTT
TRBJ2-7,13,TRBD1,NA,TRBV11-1,CASSPDRDYEQYF,TGTGCCAGCAGCCCGGACAGGGACTACGAGCAGTACTTC
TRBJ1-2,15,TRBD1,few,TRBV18,CASSLMDRGSYGYTF,TGTGCCAGCTCATTGATGGACAGGGGGTCCTATGGCTACACCTTC
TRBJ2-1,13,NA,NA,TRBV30,CACSGNSYNEQFF,TGTGCCTGTTCAGGAAACTCCTACAATGAGCAGTTCTTC
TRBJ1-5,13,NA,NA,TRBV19,CASSISDYQPQHF,TGTGCCAGTAGTATTTCGGACTATCAGCCCCAGCATTTT
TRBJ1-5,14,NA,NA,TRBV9,CASSVGQGGQPQHF,TGTGCCAGCAGCGTTGGGCAGGGCGGTCAGCCCCAGCATTTT
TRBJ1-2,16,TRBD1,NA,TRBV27,CATATPPVTGGDGYTF,TGTGCCACCGCGACCCCACCCGTGACAGGGGGCGATGGCTACACCTTC
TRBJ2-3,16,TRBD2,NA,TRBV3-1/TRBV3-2,CASSQRSGGARDTQYF,TGTGCCAGCAGCCAACGTAGCGGGGGGGCAAGAGATACGCAGTATTTT
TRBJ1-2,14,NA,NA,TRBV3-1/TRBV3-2,CASSQGSGNYGYTF,TGTGCCAGCAGCCAAGGGTCAGGAAACTATGGCTACACCTTC
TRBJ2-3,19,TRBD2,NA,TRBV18,CASSPERSGGARSTDTQYF,TGTGCCAGCTCACCCGAAAGGAGCGGGGGGGCCCGAAGCACAGATACGCAGTATTTT
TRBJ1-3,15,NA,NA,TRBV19,CASSTRTASGNTIYF,TGTGCCAGTAGTACTCGTACAGCCTCTGGAAACACCATATATTTT
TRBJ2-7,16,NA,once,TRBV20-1,CSASDRLVFVTYEQYF,TGCAGTGCTAGTGACCGGTTAGTATTTGTCACCTACGAGCAGTACTTC
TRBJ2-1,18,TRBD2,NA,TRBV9,CASSVGLARTPSYNEQFF,TGTGCCAGCAGCGTAGGACTAGCCCGAACACCCAGCTACAATGAGCAGTTCTTC
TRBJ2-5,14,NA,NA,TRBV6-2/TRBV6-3,CASSFGIRQETQYF,TGTGCCAGCAGTTTCGGGATTCGCCAAGAGACCCAGTACTTC
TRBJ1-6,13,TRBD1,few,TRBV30,CAWDRASNSPLHF,TGTGCCTGGGACAGGGCTTCTAATTCACCCCTCCACTTT
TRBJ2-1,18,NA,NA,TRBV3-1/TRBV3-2,CASSQGLGGQSSYNEQFF,TGTGCCAGCAGCCAGGGCCTCGGGGGACAGAGCTCCTACAATGAGCAGTTCTTC
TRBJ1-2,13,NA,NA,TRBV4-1,CASSPDFIRGCTF,TGCGCCAGCAGCCCAGACTTTATAAGAGGCTGCACCTTC
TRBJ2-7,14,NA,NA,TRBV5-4,CASSVSGSTYEQYF,TGTGCCAGCAGCGTAAGCGGGTCAACCTACGAGCAGTACTTC
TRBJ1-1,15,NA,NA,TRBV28,CASSSPQPPNTEAFF,TGTGCCAGCAGTTCCCCACAGCCCCCGAACACTGAAGCTTTCTTT
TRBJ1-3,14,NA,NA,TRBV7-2,CASSLGSGSNTIYF,TGTGCCAGCAGCTTAGGGTCAGGGTCCAACACCATATATTTT
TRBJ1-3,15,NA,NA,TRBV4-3,CASSQDGNPGNTIYF,TGCGCCAGCAGCCAAGACGGGAATCCTGGAAACACCATATATTTT
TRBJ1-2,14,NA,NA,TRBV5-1,CASGGTPSNYGYTF,TGCGCCAGCGGCGGGACGCCGTCTAACTATGGCTACACCTTC
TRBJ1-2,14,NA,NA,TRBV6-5,CASTLHGDNYGYTF,TGTGCCAGCACCCTACACGGGGATAACTATGGCTACACCTTC
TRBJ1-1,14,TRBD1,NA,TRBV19,CASSYLTGAFEAFF,TGTGCCAGTAGTTATCTCACAGGGGCTTTTGAAGCTTTCTTT
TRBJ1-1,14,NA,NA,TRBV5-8,CASSLGSGVTEAFF,TGTGCCAGCAGCTTGGGTTCGGGGGTTACTGAAGCTTTCTTT
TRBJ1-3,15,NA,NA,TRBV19,CASIDSQSAGNTIYF,TGTGCCAGTATAGACTCCCAATCTGCTGGAAACACCATATATTTT
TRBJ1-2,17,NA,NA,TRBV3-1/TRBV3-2,CASSQAALGGLLYGYTF,TGTGCCAGCAGCCAAGCGGCTTTAGGAGGGCTACTCTATGGCTACACCTTC
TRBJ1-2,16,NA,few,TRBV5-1,CASSLALAGETYGYTF,TGCGCCAGCAGCTTGGCCCTCGCGGGGGAGACCTATGGCTACACCTTC
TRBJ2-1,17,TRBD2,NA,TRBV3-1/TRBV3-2,CASSRIDSGSYKNEQFF,TGTGCCAGCAGCCGGATCGACAGCGGGAGCTATAAGAATGAGCAGTTCTTC
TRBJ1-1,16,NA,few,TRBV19,CASSKYQTGVNTEAFF,TGTGCCAGTAGTAAATACCAAACAGGTGTGAACACTGAAGCTTTCTTT
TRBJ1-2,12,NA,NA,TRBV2,CASNRVGYGYTF,TGTGCCAGCAACAGGGTTGGCTATGGCTACACCTTC
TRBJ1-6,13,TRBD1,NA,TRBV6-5,CASRGTGNSPLHF,TGTGCCAGCAGAGGGACAGGAAATTCACCCCTCCACTTT
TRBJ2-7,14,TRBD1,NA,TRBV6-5,CASKADRYSYEQYF,TGTGCCAGCAAAGCGGACAGGTACTCCTACGAGCAGTACTTC
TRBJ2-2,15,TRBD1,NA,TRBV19,CASVGQGAITGELFF,TGTGCCAGTGTGGGGCAGGGGGCGATCACCGGGGAGCTGTTTTTT
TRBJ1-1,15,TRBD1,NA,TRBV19,CASSARDRLGTEAFF,TGTGCCAGTAGTGCGAGGGACAGGTTGGGCACTGAAGCTTTCTTT